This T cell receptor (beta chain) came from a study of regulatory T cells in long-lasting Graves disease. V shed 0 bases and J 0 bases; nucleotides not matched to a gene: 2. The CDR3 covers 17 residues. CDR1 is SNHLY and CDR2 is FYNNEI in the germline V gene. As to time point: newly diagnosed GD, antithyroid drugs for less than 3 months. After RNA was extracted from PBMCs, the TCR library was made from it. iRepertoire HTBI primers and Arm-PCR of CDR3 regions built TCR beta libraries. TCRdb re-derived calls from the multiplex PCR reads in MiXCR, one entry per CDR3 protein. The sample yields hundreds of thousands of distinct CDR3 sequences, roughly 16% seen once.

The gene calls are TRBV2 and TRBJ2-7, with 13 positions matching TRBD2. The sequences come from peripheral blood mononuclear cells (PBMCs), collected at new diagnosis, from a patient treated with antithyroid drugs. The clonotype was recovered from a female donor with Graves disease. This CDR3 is CASSEAGLAGPSYEQYF. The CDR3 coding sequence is TGTGCCAGCAGTGAAGCGGGACTAGCGGGACCCTCCTACGAGCAGTACTTC.